Shown below are 27 T cell receptor beta chains from a single sample sequenced in a study of beta chain features in type 1 diabetes (dated by TCRdb to the late 2010s). Receptor libraries were prepared by the immunoSEQ multiplex PCR assay. All of the isolated RNA was reverse transcribed with the High Capacity cDNA Reverse Transcription Kit, so expressed TCRB transcripts were sequenced. The clones in this table, taken by TCRdb from immuneACCESS, are in-frame only. Not every clone is retained; where verified, under half of the shortfall comes from an unresolved V gene, and the cause of the rest is unknown. The sample table holds some 410,000 clones, of which about 14% were seen once. Under 0.04% of the sample rests with the top ten. Sequencing input: naive CD4+ T cells from blood. This sample's cell subset or site label indicates: true naive CD4+ T cells. These receptors were obtained from a man aged 25-45 years in good health.

This chain's CDR3 is CASSYSGGTGREKLFF. DNA for the CDR3: TGTGCCAGCAGTTACTCGGGCGGGACGGGCCGTGAAAAACTGTTTTTT. This rearrangement joins TRBV6-5 to TRBJ1-4, with a weak D call TRBD1 (5 bases). With 0 bases removed from V and 7 bases from J, the gap between germline ends came to 15 bases. CDR1 is MNHEY, CDR2 SVGAGI, per germline. The CDR3 is 16 residues long.

The gene calls are TRBV5-6 and TRBJ2-1; D may be TRBD2 (6 bases). The V gene lost 5 bases and the J gene lost 9 bases, with 9 bases spanning the gap. The CDR3 totals 11 residues. The V gene's germline CDR1 is SGHDT and CDR2 YYEEEE. The CDR3 loop reads CASREAGEQFF. CDR3 coding DNA: TGTGCCAGCAGAGAAGCGGGTGAGCAGTTCTTC.

The CDR3 nucleotides are TGTGCCAGCAGTTACCTCGGGGTTATGGACACCGGGGAGCTGTTTTTT. Residues: CASSYLGVMDTGELFF. The gene calls are TRBV6-5 and TRBJ2-2, with a possible D match to TRBD2 (5 bases). V shed 2 bases and J shed 3 bases, with 13 bases lying between them. The length of the CDR3 is 16 residues. Germline CDR1 and CDR2: MNHEY and SVGAGI.

A few counts support this clone. The J gene is TRBJ2-7, the V gene TRBV29-1; D is uncertain. The CDR3 is 13 amino acids. Trimming took 4 bases from V and 3 from J, leaving 13 bases between them. CDR1 and CDR2 from the germline V gene are SQVTM and ANQGSEA. The CDR3 is CSVVPLGIYEQYF. The CDR3 DNA follows: TGCAGCGTTGTACCTTTAGGGATCTACGAGCAGTACTTC.

The V gene is TRBV5-6, the J gene TRBJ2-1; D uncertain. The CDR3 has 17 residues. From germline, CDR1 is SGHDT and CDR2 YYEEEE. V was cut by 3 bases and J by 4 bases, with 20 bases left in between. CDR3 sequence: CASSSTSPGPSYNEQFF. In DNA, the CDR3 is TGTGCCAGCAGCTCAACCTCCCCAGGTCCCTCTTACAATGAGCAGTTCTTC.

This clone showed up just once. The chain combines TRBV5-1 with TRBJ2-3, with D possibly being TRBD2 (5 bases). Germline V gives CDR1 SGHRS, CDR2 YFSETQ. The CDR3 sequence is 15 residues long. Trimming removed 5 bases from V and 0 bases from J, with 13 bases in between. CDR3 in DNA: TGCGCCAGCAGAGGGATAGCGATAAGCACAGATACGCAGTATTTT. Amino acids: CASRGIAISTDTQYF.

The CDR3 sequence: CASSLAGVWNIQYF. The CDR3 DNA sequence: TGTGCCAGCAGCTTGGCGGGAGTATGGAACATTCAGTACTTC. The chain carries TRBV7-8 and TRBJ2-4; 7 positions match TRBD2. This CDR3 has 14 amino acids. V dropped 3 bases and J dropped 7; count of bases not matched to a gene: 6. Germline V gene sequence: CDR1 SGHVS, CDR2 FQNEAQ.

With regard to this clone: Mismatch with germline at one junction end may stem from a read error. The chain is built from TRBV27 and TRBJ2-1; no definite D call. CDR1 is MNHEY, CDR2 SMNVEV, per germline (reference sequence). The CDR3 extends over 12 amino acids. The DNA of the CDR3 is TGTGCCAGCAGCACCGGGTACAGTGAGCAGTTCTTC. It translates to CASSTGYSEQFF.

In DNA, the CDR3 is TGTGCCAGCAGTTATGGAGGGGCTAACTATGGCTACACCTTC. Amino acid sequence: CASSYGGANYGYTF. The genes are TRBV6-5 and TRBJ1-2; D possibly corresponds to TRBD1 (5 bases). The germline CDR1 and CDR2 sequences are MNHEY and SVGAGI. The ends were cut back, 3 bases at V and 0 bases at J, with 8 bases in the middle. This CDR3 has 14 amino acids.

This clone was seen a few times. The V call is TRBV18, the J call TRBJ2-4, with D possibly matching TRBD1 (5 bases). The ends were cut back, 2 bases at V and 12 bases at J, with 14 bases in the middle. The CDR3 contains 13 residues. Germline V gene lookup returns CDR1 KGHSH and CDR2 LQKENI. The CDR3 DNA reads as TGTGCCAGCTCACCAGGGCTAGATGGGGCTCAGTACTTC. This codes for CASSPGLDGAQYF.

The V and J genes are TRBV13 and TRBJ2-5, with TRBD2 matching over 7 bases. The CDR3 has 17 residues. The germline gives CDR1 PRHDT, CDR2 FYEKMQ (reference sequence). The J segment lost 3 bases and the V segment lost 4 bases, leaving 14 bases of the junction unmatched. CDR3 amino acids: CASSSLSLAGREETQYF. CDR3 nucleotides: TGTGCCAGCAGCTCCCTAAGTTTAGCTGGGAGGGAAGAGACCCAGTACTTC.

The rearrangement joins TRBV4-2 to TRBJ2-3; tentative D call: TRBD1 (6 bases). This CDR3 spans 18 amino acids. Trimming stripped 0 bases from V and 3 bases from J, with 19 bases between. CDR1 is LGHNA and CDR2 is YNFKEQ in the germline V gene. The CDR3: CASSQEGAARGITDTQYF. The CDR3 DNA reads TGTGCCAGCAGCCAAGAAGGTGCAGCCAGGGGAATAACAGATACGCAGTATTTT.

V is TRBV2 and J is TRBJ2-3, with 8 bases fitting TRBD2. Germline CDR1 SNHLY, CDR2 FYNNEI. V trimming: 10 bases; J trimming: 7 bases; junction bases outside the gene matches: 10. The CDR3 runs 13 residues. DNA of the CDR3: TGTGCCAAGCGAGACAGCGGGGGCAATACGCAGTATTTT. It is translated as CAKRDSGGNTQYF.

This clone was detected only a few times. J is TRBJ2-2 and V is TRBV29-1; 7 bases map to TRBD2. With V trimmed by 8 bases and J by 6 bases, 3 bases remained unmatched. CDR1 SQVTM and CDR2 ANQGSEA come from the germline V gene. The CDR3 covers 11 residues. CDR3 nucleotide sequence: TGCAGCATTGCGGGAGCCGGGGAGCTGTTTTTT. Translating gives CSIAGAGELFF.

The V call is TRBV5-6, the J call TRBJ2-3; D call uncertain. The CDR3 length is 13 residues. Germline V lookup: CDR1 SGHDT, CDR2 YYEEEE. V was shortened by 0 bases and J by 7 bases, with 9 bases between the two germline ends. CDR3 loop: CASSLGAQNTQYF. CDR3 sequence (DNA): TGTGCCAGCAGCTTGGGCGCCCAGAATACGCAGTATTTT.

J is TRBJ2-4 and V is TRBV5-6; the D is unclear. The CDR3 contains 13 residues. The V gene's germline CDR1 is SGHDT and CDR2 YYEEEE. The germline V and J ends were trimmed by 0 bases and 7 bases, with 8 bases remaining between them. The CDR3 DNA sequence: TGTGCCAGCAGCTTGGGTCGTGGGAACATTCAGTACTTC. It translates to CASSLGRGNIQYF.

This clone was recorded a few times. The V gene is TRBV7-9, the J gene TRBJ2-7; tentative D call: TRBD2 (6 bases). V gave up 1 base and J gave up 6 bases, with 13 bases separating them. There are 14 residues in the CDR3. The germline V gene has CDR1 SEHNR and CDR2 FQNEAQ (reference sequence). The CDR3 nucleotides are TGTGCCAGCAGCTTAGGGGCGGGGCCTCGCGAGCAGTACTTC. This translates into CASSLGAGPREQYF. The full variable domain, in which reference TRBV7-9 and TRBJ2-7 provide the parts outside the CDR3, is DTGVSQNPRHKITKRGQNVTFRCDPISEHNRLYWYRQTLGQGPEFLTYFQNEAQLEKSRLLSDRFSAERPKGSFSTLEIQRTEQGDSAMYLCASSLGAGPREQYFGPGTRLTVT.

This clone was seen many times. J is TRBJ2-1 and V is TRBV29-1; D perhaps matches TRBD1 (6 bases). The CDR3 sequence is 11 residues long. The germline V gene has CDR1 SQVTM and CDR2 ANQGSEA. V lost 7 bases to trimming and J lost 9 bases, with 13 bases between them. The CDR3 bases are TGCAGCGGACATGTAGGGGGTGAGCAGTTCTTC. Translated, it gives CSGHVGGEQFF.

This clone was seen a handful of times. The CDR3: CASSPRLVSYNEQFF. CDR3 bases: TGTGCCAGCAGTCCGAGACTAGTTAGCTACAATGAGCAGTTCTTC. The chain joins TRBV6-5 to TRBJ2-1; possible D gene TRBD2, 6 bases. V was cut by 5 bases and J by 3 bases, with 14 bases left in between. The CDR3 has 15 residues. Per germline, CDR1 MNHEY and CDR2 SVGAGI.

This clone was seen a few times. The rearrangement uses TRBV5-1 and TRBJ2-3; D not certain. Germline CDR1 reads SGHRS; CDR2 reads YFSETQ. The CDR3 extends over 15 amino acids. V was clipped by 6 bases and J by 0 bases, with 14 bases between them. The CDR3 nucleotides read TGCGCCAGCATCCCGGGCATCTCTAGCACAGATACGCAGTATTTT. This encodes CASIPGISSTDTQYF.

V is TRBV11-2 and J is TRBJ2-2, with unresolved D. The CDR3 runs to 14 residues. V lost 3 bases and J lost 2, with 7 bases in between. Germline V gene sequence: CDR1 SGHAT, CDR2 FQNNGV. The CDR3 DNA reads TGTGCCAGCAGCTTGTACCCAAACACCGGGGAGCTGTTTTTT. Its protein product is CASSLYPNTGELFF.

This clone was counted many times. The chain joins TRBV7-9 to TRBJ2-3; 9 bases line up with TRBD1. This CDR3 region has 15 residues. V shed 6 bases, J shed 6 bases, and the junction held 10 bases outside the gene matches. Germline-derived CDR1 and CDR2 are SEHNR and FQNEAQ (reference sequence). The chain's CDR3 is CASSSRDREPDTQYF. In DNA, the CDR3 is TGTGCCAGCAGTTCCCGGGACAGGGAACCGGATACGCAGTATTTT.

The chain employs TRBV7-8 and TRBJ1-1, with D unresolved. This CDR3 is built from 14 residues. The ends were cut back, 4 bases at V and 0 bases at J, with 9 bases in the middle. Per the germline V gene, CDR1 is SGHVS and CDR2 is FQNEAQ. The CDR3 region has the DNA TGTGCCAGCAGCTACCGGGAGATGAACACTGAAGCTTTCTTT. Translating gives CASSYREMNTEAFF. The entire variable domain, with the rest obtained from reference TRBV7-8 and TRBJ1-1, is as follows: GAGVSQSPRYKVAKRGQDVALRCDPISGHVSLFWYQQALGQGPEFLTYFQNEAQLDKSGLPSDRFFAERPEGSVSTLKIQRTQQEDSAVYLCASSYREMNTEAFFGQGTRLTVV.

The rearrangement uses TRBV7-2 and TRBJ2-3; D is tentatively TRBD1 or TRBD2 (6 bases each). In germline, CDR1 is SGHTA, CDR2 FQGNSA. Trimming stripped 5 bases from V and 7 bases from J, with 13 bases between. CDR3 length equals 13 residues. The CDR3 spells CASSLGGLNTQYF. As DNA, the CDR3 is TGTGCCAGCAGCCTAGGGGGGCTCAATACGCAGTATTTT. The full variable domain, with the rest looked up from reference TRBV7-2 and TRBJ2-3, is GAGVSQSPSNKVTEKGKDVELRCDPISGHTALYWYRQSLGQGLEFLIYFQGNSAPDKSGLPSDRFSAERTGGSVSTLTIQRTQQEDSAVYLCASSLGGLNTQYFGPGTRLTVL.

The chain has TRBV19 and TRBJ2-5; D ambiguous. The CDR3 is made up of 12 amino acids. From germline, CDR1 is LNHDA and CDR2 SQIVND (reference sequence). V dropped 4 bases and J dropped 4 bases, with 7 bases sitting between them. CDR3 DNA: TGTGCCAGTAGTAGTGGACGAGAGACCCAGTACTTC. This codes for CASSSGRETQYF.

The chain is built from TRBV9 and TRBJ2-3; 12 bases match TRBD2. V lost 1 base to trimming and J lost 3 bases; unmatched junction nucleotides: 3. The CDR3 covers 16 residues. Germline CDR1 reads SGDLS; CDR2 reads YYNGEE. The DNA of the CDR3 is TGTGCCAGCAGCGTACCCGGGACTAGCGGGACAGATACGCAGTATTTT. Its protein is CASSVPGTSGTDTQYF.

The chain has TRBV7-2 and TRBJ2-7; D is perhaps TRBD2 (5 bases). Between the trimmed V and J ends, which lost 5 bases and 1 base, there was a span of 6 bases. CDR1 and CDR2 (germline): SGHTA, FQGNSA. The CDR3 runs 12 residues. CDR3 sequence reads: CASSRGSYEQYF. Here the CDR3 DNA reads TGTGCCAGCAGCCGGGGATCCTACGAGCAGTACTTC.